This is a list of T cell receptor beta chains from one sample in a study of response to subunit inactivated influenza vaccine. Each CDR3 protein gets one entry after TCRdb re-called the RT-PCR reads with MiXCR. The table lists hundreds of thousands of distinct CDR3 sequences, 14% of them singletons, with 7.5% to 9% in the top ten. The starting material was PBMCs from blood, obtained approximately 15 days before vaccination. The receptors shown here come from a man aged 50-59 years who received an inactivated influenza vaccine. Each CDR3 is given with its conserved first and last residue. The D gene is left open where the match is weak. The size field is filled for only some rows; it gives once, few, many or a size class.

size: NA; D: NA; J: TRBJ1-3; V: TRBV6-1; CDR3: CASSPPQSSGNTIYF; DNA: TGTGCCAGCAGTCCCCCCCAGAGCTCTGGAAACACCATATATTTT
size: few; D: NA; J: TRBJ2-7; V: TRBV12-3/TRBV12-4; CDR3: CASIWGGNEQYF; DNA: TGTGCCAGCATTTGGGGAGGAAACGAGCAGTACTTC
size: many; D: NA; J: TRBJ1-4; V: TRBV4-2; CDR3: CASSQDGIGNEKLFF; DNA: TGTGCCAGCAGCCAAGATGGCATTGGCAATGAAAAACTGTTTTTT
size: NA; D: NA; J: TRBJ2-1; V: TRBV20-1; CDR3: CSVPHRYNEQFF; DNA: TGCAGTGTACCCCACCGCTACAATGAGCAGTTCTTC
size: NA; D: TRBD2; J: TRBJ2-7; V: TRBV6-2/TRBV6-3; CDR3: CASSAGGGLRSEQYF; DNA: TGTGCCAGCAGTGCCGGGGGGGGCCTTCGTTCCGAGCAGTACTTC
size: NA; D: TRBD2; J: TRBJ2-7; V: TRBV20-1; CDR3: CSGVGTSAYEQYF; DNA: TGCAGTGGCGTCGGGACTAGCGCCTACGAGCAGTACTTC
size: few; D: TRBD1; J: TRBJ1-1; V: TRBV2; CDR3: CASKGTANTEAFF; DNA: TGTGCCAGCAAAGGGACAGCGAACACTGAAGCTTTCTTT
size: NA; D: NA; J: TRBJ2-7; V: TRBV7-2; CDR3: CASSRRDRADEQYF; DNA: TGTGCCAGCAGCCGAAGGGACCGGGCCGACGAGCAGTACTTC
size: few; D: NA; J: TRBJ2-5; V: TRBV4-3; CDR3: CASSQDRRTEETQYF; DNA: TGCGCCAGCAGCCAAGATAGAAGGACAGAAGAGACCCAGTACTTC
size: few; D: NA; J: TRBJ2-1; V: TRBV5-1; CDR3: CASSLVAKSYNEQFF; DNA: TGCGCCAGCAGCTTGGTAGCGAAGAGCTACAATGAGCAGTTCTTC
size: NA; D: NA; J: TRBJ1-2; V: TRBV20-1; CDR3: CSALIPSLGYTF; DNA: TGCAGTGCCCTAATCCCTAGTCTCGGCTACACCTTC
size: NA; D: TRBD2; J: TRBJ2-7; V: TRBV20-1; CDR3: CSARGLAGGRLTYEQYF; DNA: TGCAGTGCTAGGGGACTAGCGGGAGGGCGCCTGACCTACGAGCAGTACTTC
size: NA; D: TRBD2; J: TRBJ2-1; V: TRBV20-1; CDR3: CSAPPAGGRNEQFF; DNA: TGCAGTGCTCCCCCAGCGGGGGGGCGTAATGAGCAGTTCTTC
size: NA; D: NA; J: TRBJ2-5; V: TRBV20-1; CDR3: CSAMTIAKETQYF; DNA: TGCAGTGCTATGACGATCGCAAAAGAGACCCAGTACTTC
size: NA; D: TRBD2; J: TRBJ2-7; V: TRBV25-1; CDR3: CASSDSRPTSGRYEQYF; DNA: TGTGCCAGCAGTGACTCCCGTCCGACTAGCGGGAGATACGAGCAGTACTTC
size: few; D: NA; J: TRBJ1-5; V: TRBV28; CDR3: CASSLLQGDQPQHF; DNA: TGTGCCAGCAGTTTATTACAGGGCGATCAGCCCCAGCATTTT
size: NA; D: TRBD2; J: TRBJ2-1; V: TRBV5-4; CDR3: CASSFSRSGRDNEQFF; DNA: TGTGCCAGCAGCTTTTCCCGAAGCGGGAGAGACAATGAGCAGTTCTTC
size: NA; D: NA; J: TRBJ2-7; V: TRBV28; CDR3: CASSSPAESYEQYF; DNA: TGTGCCAGCAGTTCCCCAGCGGAGTCCTACGAGCAGTACTTC
size: NA; D: TRBD2; J: TRBJ2-7; V: TRBV6-1; CDR3: CASTSGGGFRNEQYF; DNA: TGTGCCAGCACCTCTGGGGGGGGGTTCCGGAACGAGCAGTACTTC
size: few; D: TRBD2; J: TRBJ2-1; V: TRBV5-1; CDR3: CASSPPRLAGGYNEQFF; DNA: TGCGCCAGCAGCCCACCCAGACTAGCGGGAGGTTACAATGAGCAGTTCTTC
size: many; D: NA; J: TRBJ1-5; V: TRBV20-1; CDR3: CSASVRDGNQPQHF; DNA: TGCAGTGCTAGTGTTAGGGATGGCAATCAGCCCCAGCATTTT
size: few; D: NA; J: TRBJ1-6; V: TRBV12-3/TRBV12-4; CDR3: CASRASGTNNSPLHF; DNA: TGTGCCAGCAGGGCATCCGGGACAAATAATTCACCCCTCCACTTT
size: many; D: NA; J: TRBJ1-1; V: TRBV28; CDR3: CASSLLRVNTEAFF; DNA: TGTGCCAGCAGTTTACTCCGGGTGAACACTGAAGCTTTCTTT
size: NA; D: NA; J: TRBJ2-3; V: TRBV7-9; CDR3: CASSLDLYTDTQYF; DNA: TGTGCCAGCAGCTTAGATCTCTACACAGATACGCAGTATTTT
size: few; D: TRBD1; J: TRBJ1-5; V: TRBV6-2/TRBV6-3; CDR3: CASSRLGQGISQPQHF; DNA: TGTGCCAGCAGCCGCCTTGGACAGGGAATAAGCCAGCCCCAGCATTTT
size: NA; D: TRBD2; J: TRBJ2-7; V: TRBV27; CDR3: CASSPSLAGGTYEQYF; DNA: TGTGCCAGCAGTCCGTCCTTAGCGGGAGGGACCTACGAGCAGTACTTC
size: NA; D: NA; J: TRBJ2-5; V: TRBV20-1; CDR3: CSAGEPGPQETQYF; DNA: TGCAGTGCTGGAGAACCGGGACCGCAAGAGACCCAGTACTTC
size: NA; D: NA; J: TRBJ2-3; V: TRBV7-9; CDR3: CASSLFRGHTDTQYF; DNA: TGTGCCAGCAGCTTGTTCCGGGGGCACACAGATACGCAGTATTTT
size: NA; D: NA; J: TRBJ2-1; V: TRBV29-1; CDR3: CSVEGDTSYNEQFF; DNA: TGCAGCGTTGAAGGGGACACCTCCTACAATGAGCAGTTCTTC
size: NA; D: TRBD2; J: TRBJ2-1; V: TRBV7-2; CDR3: CASSLMATSGEDEQFF; DNA: TGTGCCAGCAGCTTAATGGCGACTAGCGGGGAGGATGAGCAGTTCTTC
size: many; D: NA; J: TRBJ2-2; V: TRBV5-1; CDR3: CASRQGNTGELFF; DNA: TGCGCCAGCAGACAGGGTAACACCGGGGAGCTGTTTTTT
size: NA; D: NA; J: TRBJ1-1; V: TRBV12-3/TRBV12-4; CDR3: CASRQGITEAFF; DNA: TGTGCCAGCAGACAGGGTATCACTGAAGCTTTCTTT
size: NA; D: TRBD2; J: TRBJ2-2; V: TRBV28; CDR3: CASSWRLAESGTGELFF; DNA: TGTGCCAGCAGCTGGAGACTAGCGGAGTCGGGGACCGGGGAGCTGTTTTTT
size: NA; D: NA; J: TRBJ1-5; V: TRBV19; CDR3: CASSRILGQPQHF; DNA: TGTGCCAGTAGTAGGATCCTGGGACAGCCCCAGCATTTT
size: NA; D: NA; J: TRBJ2-7; V: TRBV5-5; CDR3: CASSLIGGSVSYEQYF; DNA: TGTGCCAGCAGCTTGATCGGGGGCAGCGTGTCATACGAGCAGTACTTC
size: many; D: NA; J: TRBJ2-1; V: TRBV7-9; CDR3: CASSDRGVVEPEQFF; DNA: TGTGCCAGCAGCGATAGGGGCGTGGTGGAGCCTGAGCAGTTCTTC
size: NA; D: TRBD2; J: TRBJ2-6; V: TRBV7-8; CDR3: CASSLRRLAGGAGANVLTF; DNA: TGTGCCAGCAGCTTACGCAGACTAGCGGGAGGGGCTGGGGCCAACGTCCTGACTTTC
size: few; D: TRBD2; J: TRBJ2-1; V: TRBV5-1; CDR3: CASSPRLAGGPRYIF; DNA: TGCGCCAGCAGCCCTAGACTAGCGGGAGGGCCCCGGTATATCTTC
size: NA; D: TRBD1; J: TRBJ1-3; V: TRBV29-1; CDR3: CSARDRQSSGNTIYF; DNA: TGCAGCGCACGGGACAGGCAGAGCTCTGGAAACACCATATATTTT
size: few; D: TRBD1; J: TRBJ1-1; V: TRBV29-1; CDR3: CSVEDRVHGTEAFF; DNA: TGCAGCGTGGAAGACAGGGTCCATGGGACTGAAGCTTTCTTT